This T cell receptor beta chain comes out of a study of T cell responses to AZD1222 COVID-19 vaccine. Profiled with immunoSEQ multiplex PCR; TCRdb holds only in-frame clones, not every one. The sample lists 90,000 to 150,000 clones; 70% to 90% were seen once. The V end lost 8 bases, the J end lost 0 bases, and 7 bases lay between the germline ends. Germline V gene lookup returns CDR1 ENHRY and CDR2 SYGVKD. CDR3 length: 13 residues. The TCR comes from an adult who received the AZD1222 COVID-19 vaccine. The V gene is TRBV10-3, the J gene TRBJ1-4, with unresolved D. The sample here was peripheral blood, taken 28 days after the second AZD1222 dose. The CDR3 protein is CAISASTNEKLFF. CDR3 sequence (DNA): TGTGCCATCTCAGCATCAACTAATGAAAAACTGTTTTTT.